The 10 T cell receptor beta chains given below trace back to one sample, sequenced in a study of OX40 agonist ivuxolimab in advanced cancers. Profiling relied on immunoSEQ multiplex PCR, and the TCRdb table lists in-frame clones only, not all of them. Of tens of thousands of clones in the sample, over 80% were seen once. The starting material was CD4+ or CD8+ T cells sorted from blood, obtained in a trial of the OX40 agonist ivuxolimab. Receptors originate from an adult with an advanced solid tumor such as melanoma, head and neck, liver or kidney cancer.

The V and J genes are TRBV19 and TRBJ1-1; TRBD1 is a possible D gene (5 bases). V was clipped by 8 bases and J by 0 bases, with 7 bases between them. This CDR3 is 12 amino acids long. Germline CDR1 and CDR2: LNHDA and SQIVND (reference sequence). CDR3 coding DNA: TGTGCCAGTGAGGGGATGAACACTGAAGCTTTCTTT. This translates into CASEGMNTEAFF.

The chain links TRBV5-6 to TRBJ1-1; D possibly corresponds to TRBD1 (5 bases). The CDR3 runs to 16 residues. Trimming shortened V by 0 bases and J by 1 base, and 13 bases separated the two germline ends. Per germline, CDR1 SGHDT and CDR2 YYEEEE. The DNA for the CDR3 is TGTGCCAGCAGCTTGGCTCGGGGCCAGCGGAACACTGAAGCTTTCTTT. Translated, it gives CASSLARGQRNTEAFF.

The CDR3 protein is CASSVVPGTYEQYF. The CDR3 DNA sequence: TGTGCCAGCAGCGTAGTGCCGGGAACCTACGAGCAGTACTTC. The rearrangement links TRBV9 to TRBJ2-7, with D tentatively TRBD2 (5 bases). Deletions cut 0 bases from V and 2 bases from J, with 9 bases between. Germline V CDR1 and CDR2: SGDLS, YYNGEE. This CDR3 region has 14 residues.

This chain links TRBV5-4 with TRBJ2-1, with 9 nucleotides matching TRBD1. Looked up from germline, CDR1 is SGHNT and CDR2 is YYREEE (reference sequence). The CDR3 has 15 amino acids. The V gene end was trimmed by 0 bases and the J gene end by 9 bases; junction bases not matched to a gene: 7. CDR3 loop: CASSLVGQGLAEQFF. The CDR3 coding sequence is TGTGCCAGCAGCTTGGTGGGACAGGGCCTCGCTGAGCAGTTCTTC.

This chain joins TRBV19 and TRBJ1-5, with D perhaps TRBD1 (6 bases). V was cut by 1 base and J by 9 bases, with 7 bases left in between. The V gene's germline CDR1 is LNHDA and CDR2 SQIVND (reference sequence). The CDR3 contains 12 residues. CDR3 amino acids: CASSIVQGPQHF. The CDR3, as DNA: TGTGCCAGTAGTATAGTACAGGGGCCCCAGCATTTT.

The chain links TRBV30 to TRBJ2-7; no clear D gene. The CDR3 consists of 13 residues. V gave up 0 bases and J gave up 6 bases, with 12 bases separating them. The germline gives CDR1 GTSNPN, CDR2 SVGIG (reference sequence). CDR3 nucleotides: TGTGCCTGGAGTGTACGTTCTAGTTCCGAGCAGTACTTC. This translates into CAWSVRSSSEQYF.

This clone was picked up a small number of times. V gene TRBV9 combines with J gene TRBJ2-7, with no clear D. The CDR3 sequence is 14 residues long. V was clipped by 0 bases and J by 6 bases, with 13 bases between them. Germline V lookup: CDR1 SGDLS, CDR2 YYNGEE. The CDR3 loop is CASSVALNLGEQYF. The CDR3, as DNA: TGTGCCAGCAGCGTAGCCCTAAACCTCGGCGAGCAGTACTTC. Combining the CDR3 with reference TRBV9 and TRBJ2-7 gives the whole variable domain DSGVTQTPKHLITATGQRVTLRCSPRSGDLSVYWYQQSLDQGLQFLIQYYNGEERAKGNILERFSAQQFPDLHSELNLSSLELGDSALYFCASSVALNLGEQYFGPGTRLTVT.

The chain links TRBV4-2 to TRBJ2-7; possibly TRBD2 for D (6 bases). Germline V gene lookup returns CDR1 LGHNA and CDR2 YNFKEQ. Trimming shortened V by 0 bases and J by 0 bases, and 18 bases separated the two germline ends. CDR3 length: 18 residues. In DNA, the CDR3 is TGTGCCAGCAGCCAAGAGAGATTGGGGACTGCCATCTCCTACGAGCAGTACTTC. Amino acids: CASSQERLGTAISYEQYF.

The V gene is TRBV30, the J gene TRBJ1-6, with D perhaps matching TRBD1 (5 bases). The CDR3 runs to 14 residues. V lost 7 bases and J 1 base, leaving 11 bases between the germline ends. The germline gives CDR1 GTSNPN, CDR2 SVGIG (reference sequence). The CDR3 loop is CASRVGSYNSPLHF. In DNA form, the CDR3 reads TGTGCCTCCAGGGTAGGTTCCTATAATTCACCCCTCCACTTT. Full variable domain (rest looked up from reference TRBV30 and TRBJ1-6): SQTIHQWPATLVQPVGSPLSLECTVEGTSNPNLYWYRQAAGRGLQLLFYSVGIGQISSEVPQNLSASRPQDRQFILSSKKLLLSDSGFYLCASRVGSYNSPLHFGNGTRLTVT.

V and J are TRBV6-1 and TRBJ2-3, with D maybe TRBD2 (6 bases). The germline V and J ends were trimmed by 10 bases and 6 bases, with 11 bases remaining between them. Germline V gene lookup returns CDR1 MNHNS and CDR2 SASEGT. The CDR3 has 11 residues. CDR3 sequence reads: CATSEGDTQYF. Written as DNA, the CDR3 is TGTGCCACTTCGGAGGGGGATACGCAGTATTTT.